A single sample is the source of the 16 T cell receptor beta chains below, sequenced in a study of T cell responses to AZD1222 COVID-19 vaccine. Profiling relied on immunoSEQ multiplex PCR, and the TCRdb table lists in-frame clones only, not all of them. The data show about 150,000 clones, with 70% to 90% seen just once and under 9.5% held by the top ten. The sample here was peripheral blood, taken on day 0 of AZD1222 vaccination. The origin of the receptors is an adult in good health.

V and J are TRBV18 and TRBJ1-2, with 8 bases matching TRBD1. V shed 2 bases, J shed 8 bases, and the junction held 13 bases outside the gene matches. In germline, CDR1 is KGHSH, CDR2 LQKENI. This CDR3 comprises 16 residues. CDR3 DNA sequence: TGTGCCAGCTCACCATGGGGAGCAGGGGGCCTTGAGGGCTACACCTTC. Translated: CASSPWGAGGLEGYTF.

The rearrangement joins TRBV10-3 to TRBJ2-1, with 8 bases that match TRBD1. Germline V gene lookup returns CDR1 ENHRY and CDR2 SYGVKD. V trimming: 5 bases; J trimming: 4 bases; junction bases outside the gene matches: 7. The CDR3 is 15 amino acids. The CDR3 DNA follows: TGTGCCATCAGTACGACAGGGGCTTCTTACAATGAGCAGTTCTTC. Protein: CAISTTGASYNEQFF.

The CDR3 DNA is TGTGCCAGCAGTTTAAATGTCGGCAGCCTTAATGAAAAACTGTTTTTT. Translating it yields CASSLNVGSLNEKLFF. The chain is built from TRBV28 and TRBJ1-4; D not certain. This CDR3 region has 16 residues. Germline assignment: CDR1 MDHEN and CDR2 SYDVKM. Trimming removed 2 bases at V and 4 bases at J, with 14 bases between.

A single count supports this clone. J is TRBJ2-1 and V is TRBV10-3; perhaps TRBD1 as D (6 bases). Between the trimmed V and J ends, which lost 3 bases and 12 bases, there was a span of 24 bases. CDR1 is ENHRY, CDR2 SYGVKD, per germline. CDR3 size: 16 residues. CDR3 in amino acids: CAISEPPTGYNERQFF. In nucleotides, the CDR3 is TGTGCCATCAGTGAACCGCCGACAGGTTACAATGAGCGGCAGTTCTTC.

The CDR3 DNA sequence: TGCGCCAGCAGCTTCAACTCGGACCGGACTGAAGCTTTCTTT. It yields the protein CASSFNSDRTEAFF. The genes are TRBV5-1 and TRBJ1-1; D gene unclear. CDR1 is SGHRS, CDR2 YFSETQ, per germline. The CDR3 is 14 amino acids. Trimming shortened V by 2 bases and J by 5 bases, and 13 bases separated the two germline ends.

The gene calls are TRBV3-1 (or the pseudogene TRBV3-2) and TRBJ2-1; D not certain. Deletions cut 2 bases from V and 6 bases from J, with 8 bases between. This CDR3 region has 13 residues. In germline, CDR1 is LGHDT, CDR2 YNNKEL (reference sequence). Here the CDR3 reads CASSQRDLNEQFF. Written as DNA, the CDR3 is TGTGCCAGCAGCCAAAGAGACCTCAATGAGCAGTTCTTC.

This chain links TRBV9 with TRBJ2-5, with TRBD2 matching 15 bases. With V trimmed by 3 bases and J by 2 bases, 2 bases remained unmatched. This CDR3 region has 16 residues. The germline CDR1 and CDR2 sequences are SGDLS and YYNGEE. Here the CDR3 reads CASSAGLAGGQETQYF. In DNA, the CDR3 is TGTGCCAGCAGCGCTGGACTAGCGGGGGGGCAAGAGACCCAGTACTTC.

The chain employs TRBV11-3 and TRBJ2-1; D gene ambiguous. V shed 0 bases and J shed 6 bases, with 12 bases lying between them. Germline CDR1 SGHNT, CDR2 YENEEA. This CDR3 region has 15 residues. The chain's CDR3 is CASSLDGPSGNEQFF. In DNA form, the CDR3 reads TGTGCCAGCAGCTTAGATGGGCCCTCAGGCAATGAGCAGTTCTTC.

The chain joins TRBV7-6 to TRBJ2-1, with TRBD2 matching 10 bases. After removal of 1 base from V and 8 bases from J, the junction contained 8 bases not matched to a gene. From germline, CDR1 is SGHVS and CDR2 FNYEAQ. The CDR3 is 16 residues long. As DNA, the CDR3 is TGTGCCAGCAGCTTAGGGGTGCCTAGCGGGAGACATGAGCAGTTCTTC. This encodes CASSLGVPSGRHEQFF.

The chain uses TRBV23-1 and TRBJ2-7; 7 bases agree with TRBD2. TRBV23-1 is known as an ORF, though its function is uncertain. The CDR3 covers 12 residues. After removal of 10 bases from V and 5 bases from J, the junction contained 8 bases not matched to a gene. The CDR3 spells CATGREPHEQYF. In nucleotides, the CDR3 is TGCGCCACGGGGCGGGAGCCCCACGAGCAGTACTTC.

The genes are TRBV6-4 and TRBJ2-5; tentatively, D is TRBD1 (6 bases). Trimming pared 6 bases from V and 5 bases from J, leaving 13 bases between. This CDR3 has 13 residues. From germline, CDR1 is MRHNA and CDR2 SNTAGT. The CDR3 reads CASSAGVGETQYF. CDR3 in DNA: TGTGCCAGCAGCGCAGGGGTGGGGGAGACCCAGTACTTC.

CDR3 coding DNA: TGTGCCAGCAGCCTCCGGGACAGGGGGCTAGGTGAGCAGTTCTTC. Protein product: CASSLRDRGLGEQFF. The chain combines TRBV12-1 with TRBJ2-1; the D call of TRBD1 is as the table states it, not checked on the DNA. TRBV12-1 is described as a pseudogene. The CDR3 spans 15 residues.

The rearrangement uses TRBV30 and TRBJ1-5; D perhaps matches TRBD1 (6 bases). The CDR3 has 13 amino acids. Germline CDR1 GTSNPN, CDR2 SVGIG (reference sequence). V shed 5 bases and J shed 1 base, with 9 bases lying between them. The CDR3 sequence: CAWEGVSNQPQHF. The DNA for the CDR3 is TGTGCCTGGGAGGGGGTGAGCAATCAGCCCCAGCATTTT. Together with reference TRBV30 and TRBJ1-5, the CDR3 gives the full variable domain: SQTIHQWPATLVQPVGSPLSLECTVEGTSNPNLYWYRQAAGRGLQLLFYSVGIGQISSEVPQNLSASRPQDRQFILSSKKLLLSDSGFYLCAWEGVSNQPQHFGDGTRLSIL.

The rearrangement links TRBV3-1 (or the pseudogene TRBV3-2) to TRBJ1-6; D is unresolved. Germline V gives CDR1 LGHDT, CDR2 YNNKEL (reference sequence). The length of the CDR3 is 14 residues. The ends were cut back, 4 bases at V and 7 bases at J, with 11 bases in the middle. CDR3 sequence: CASSRSSVNSPLHF. The CDR3 region has the DNA TGTGCCAGCAGCCGCTCTAGTGTGAATTCACCCCTCCACTTT.

V and J are TRBV19 and TRBJ2-5; 9 nucleotides align to TRBD1. Germline CDR1 is LNHDA and CDR2 is SQIVND (reference sequence). The V segment lost 5 bases and the J segment 5 bases; nucleotides outside the gene matches: 15. The CDR3 is 17 residues long. This CDR3 reads CASSVALPGQGMETQYF. The CDR3 DNA follows: TGTGCCAGTAGTGTAGCCCTCCCGGGACAGGGAATGGAGACCCAGTACTTC.

This chain connects TRBV11-3 to TRBJ1-1; D perhaps matches TRBD1 (5 bases). Trimming removed 6 bases at V and 4 bases at J, with 12 bases between. Germline V gene lookup returns CDR1 SGHNT and CDR2 YENEEA. This CDR3 contains 13 residues. The CDR3 DNA follows: TGTGCCAGCAGTAGGGGTAGTGGCACTGAAGCTTTCTTT. Amino acid sequence: CASSRGSGTEAFF.